One sample yielded the 19 T cell receptor beta chains listed below, sequenced in a study of prognosis after radiotherapy for stage I lung cancer. Researchers used two-round multiplex PCR to amplify TCR beta CDR3 starting from genomic DNA. It was primers specific to each TRBV and TRBJ gene that first-round PCR used. TCRdb called the multiplex PCR reads again in MiXCR, with one record for every CDR3 protein. Seen here are about 14,000 distinct CDR3 sequences, less than 50% observed once, and the top ten hold around 30%. Sequencing used PBMCs, obtained before or after stereotactic body radiation therapy (not recorded which). The source is a donor aged 50 or older with non-small cell lung cancer.

Turning to this clonotype: A far bigger clonotype differs at one base, so this is likely a read error. The chain has TRBV6-4 and TRBJ1-2; D gene uncertain. The V end was cut by 3 bases, the J end by 8 bases, with 13 bases between. Germline CDR1 and CDR2: MRHNA and SNTAGT. CDR3 length equals 13 residues. This CDR3 reads CASSDGRNGGYTF. The CDR3 DNA reads TGTGCCAGCAGTGATGGACGGAACGGCGGCTACACCTTC.

This clonotype was seen many times. The chain carries TRBV27 and TRBJ1-5, with D tentatively TRBD1 (6 bases). Germline V lookup: CDR1 MNHEY, CDR2 SMNVEV (reference sequence). Trimming shortened V by 1 base and J by 6 bases, and 13 bases separated the two germline ends. There are 15 residues in the CDR3. DNA for the CDR3: TGTGCCAGCAGTTTATTTTTCGCGGACAGTCAGCCCCAGCATTTT. It codes for CASSLFFADSQPQHF.

This chain connects TRBV5-1 to TRBJ2-7, with 8 bases lining up with TRBD1. This CDR3 has 13 amino acids. Germline V gene sequence: CDR1 SGHRS, CDR2 YFSETQ. The J segment lost 3 bases and the V segment lost 4 bases, leaving 3 bases of the junction unmatched. This CDR3 reads CASSHGQGYEQYF. CDR3 nucleotides: TGCGCCAGCAGCCACGGACAGGGCTACGAGCAGTACTTC.

Worth noting for this clonotype: A far larger clone differs by one base, so this is likely a read error. The J gene is TRBJ2-7, the V gene TRBV5-7, with 12 bases that match TRBD2. TRBV5-7 is labeled an ORF, and its function is uncertain. V lost 4 bases to trimming and J lost 5 bases; unmatched junction nucleotides: 10. The CDR3 covers 16 residues. DNA for the CDR3: TGTGCCAGCAGCGGATCGACTAGCGGGAGTTCGGACGAGCAGTACTTC. Its protein is CASSGSTSGSSDEQYF.

This clonotype appeared many times. The chain is built from TRBV20-1 and TRBJ1-1; the match to TRBD1 covers 8 bases. Germline V gives CDR1 DFQATT, CDR2 SNEGSKA (reference sequence). This CDR3 is built from 16 residues. The V and J ends lost 5 bases and 0 bases, in that order; junction bases with no gene match: 11. CDR3 nucleotide sequence: TGCAGTGCTTTTATTCCCGGGACAGGTTTGAACACTGAAGCTTTCTTT. Translating gives CSAFIPGTGLNTEAFF.

The chain joins TRBV6-1 to TRBJ2-3; possible D gene TRBD2, 6 bases. The CDR3 has 13 amino acids. V gave up 8 bases and J gave up 3 bases, with 12 bases separating them. CDR1 and CDR2 (germline): MNHNS, SASEGT. The DNA of the CDR3 is TGTGCCAGCGGCGCTAGCGAAACAGATACGCAGTATTTT. Translated: CASGASETDTQYF.

This sequence joins TRBV11-2 and TRBJ2-6; a possible D gene is TRBD2 (6 bases). V was trimmed by 1 base and J by 3 bases, leaving 10 bases between them. There are 16 residues in the CDR3. The germline V gene encodes CDR1 SGHAT and CDR2 FQNNGV. CDR3: CASSLVAGGGANVLTF. For the CDR3, the DNA is TGTGCCAGCAGCTTAGTTGCCGGGGGTGGGGCCAACGTCCTGACTTTC.

Worth noting for this clonotype: A far larger clone lies a single base away; this is likely a read error. This sequence joins TRBV6-9 and TRBJ2-7, with D uncertain. CDR3 length: 12 amino acids. CDR1 MNHGY and CDR2 SVAAGI come from the germline V gene. CDR3 amino acids: CSSKASSYEQYF. Written as DNA, the CDR3 is TGTTCCAGCAAGGCTAGCTCCTACGAGCAGTACTTC.

This clonotype appeared many times. The rearrangement links TRBV4-2 to TRBJ2-1; D gene uncertain. Germline CDR1 is LGHNA and CDR2 is YNFKEQ. The CDR3 contains 14 residues. V was trimmed by 0 bases and J by 9 bases, leaving 12 bases between them. CDR3 region: CASSQDGSVGEQFF. Written as DNA, the CDR3 is TGTGCCAGCAGCCAAGATGGCAGCGTAGGTGAGCAGTTCTTC.

On this clonotype itself: The germline gene is not matched at one end of the junction; a read error may be the cause. The chain carries TRBV28 and TRBJ2-3; unclear D gene. Germline CDR1 is MDHEN and CDR2 is SYDVKM. The CDR3 runs to 13 residues. CDR3 in amino acids: CVSSLIGTDTQYF. The CDR3, as DNA: TGTGTCAGCAGTTTAATAGGCACAGATACGCAGTATTTT.

This clonotype came up many times. The chain joins TRBV25-1 to TRBJ1-1, with 11 bases aligning to TRBD1. In germline, CDR1 is MGHDK, CDR2 SYGVNS. Losses at the gene ends were 4 bases for V and 4 bases for J; bases not matched to a gene: 8. The CDR3 has 16 amino acids. The CDR3 reads CASSGRTGGAGTEAFF. DNA of the CDR3: TGTGCCAGCAGTGGGAGGACAGGGGGCGCGGGCACTGAAGCTTTCTTT.

This clonotype has only one observation. This sequence is one base from a far larger clone and is likely a read error. This rearrangement joins TRBV6-2 or TRBV6-3 to TRBJ2-5; 14 positions agree with TRBD2. The better agreement between TRBJ2-1 and the DNA end casts doubt on the J call. Germline V gene data show CDR1 as MNHEY and CDR2 as SVGEGT. The length of the CDR3 is 15 residues. The CDR3: CANSPGTSGRGEQFF. Written as DNA, the CDR3 is TGTGCCAACAGCCCCGGGACTAGCGGGAGAGGTGAGCAGTTCTTC.

The chain uses TRBV20-1 and TRBJ2-5; the match to TRBD1 covers 7 bases. J gave up 1 base and V 0 bases, and 2 bases lay outside the gene matches. The CDR3 loop spans 14 amino acids. The germline V gene has CDR1 DFQATT and CDR2 SNEGSKA (reference sequence). For the CDR3, the DNA is TGCAGTGCTAGAGAGGGACAGCCCCAAGAGACCCAGTACTTC. This translates into CSAREGQPQETQYF.

The V gene is TRBV9, the J gene TRBJ2-7; unclear D gene. CDR1 and CDR2 (germline): SGDLS, YYNGEE. The V end lost 0 bases, the J end lost 6 bases, and 4 bases lay between the germline ends. The CDR3 totals 11 residues. The CDR3 sequence is CASSVAGEQYF. The CDR3 DNA sequence: TGTGCCAGCAGCGTAGCGGGCGAGCAGTACTTC.

The genes are TRBV6-1 and TRBJ2-7, with 12 bases matching TRBD2. The CDR3 is made up of 19 amino acids. Per the germline V gene, CDR1 is MNHNS and CDR2 is SASEGT. V lost 7 bases, J lost 3 bases, and 19 bases stayed unmatched. In nucleotides, the CDR3 is TGTGCCAGCACTTGGACGGATGGGACTAGCGGGCTACCTAGCTACGAGCAGTACTTC. Amino acid sequence: CASTWTDGTSGLPSYEQYF.

This clonotype is deemed medium-sized. The chain links TRBV7-2 to TRBJ2-3; 8 bases map to TRBD2. V lost 2 bases, J lost 2 bases, and 3 bases stayed unmatched. The germline V gene encodes CDR1 SGHTA and CDR2 FQGNSA. The CDR3 consists of 15 residues. The CDR3 DNA reads TGTGCCAGCAGCTTAACGGGACTAGACACAGATACGCAGTATTTT. This gives the protein CASSLTGLDTDTQYF.

This rearrangement joins TRBV28 to TRBJ2-7; D is unclear. V lost 8 bases and J 7 bases, leaving 9 bases between the germline ends. CDR1 is MDHEN and CDR2 is SYDVKM in the germline V gene. The CDR3 consists of 10 residues. The CDR3 region is CASLIREQYF. The CDR3, as DNA: TGTGCCAGCTTAATTCGGGAGCAGTACTTC.

V is TRBV20-1 and J is TRBJ1-5; D is unresolved. The CDR3 spans 13 residues. Germline-derived CDR1 and CDR2 are DFQATT and SNEGSKA (reference sequence). Trimming took off 4 bases at V and 2 bases at J, with 9 bases between the two ends. For the CDR3, the DNA is TGCAGTGCTAAGCTAGAAGGCAATCAGCCCCAGCATTTT. It yields the protein CSAKLEGNQPQHF.

This clonotype was counted many times. The junction does not match germline at one end; this may be a read error. The chain joins TRBV7-7 to TRBJ2-5; TRBD2 agrees at 7 bases. From germline, CDR1 is SSHAT and CDR2 FNYEAQ (reference sequence). The CDR3 covers 14 residues. The CDR3 spells CASSTGTTGETQYF. In nucleotides, the CDR3 is TGTGCTAGCAGCACCGGGACTACGGGAGAGACCCAGTACTTC.